These 10 T cell receptor beta chains came from one sample sequenced in a study of CD8 T cells in ankylosing spondylitis. Findings of the study overall: One TCR beta motif, made up of fewer than 10 highly homologous variants, appeared characteristic of ankylosing spondylitis blood.

Antigens of these TCRs are unknown. TCRdb re-called the 5' RACE reads through MiXCR, storing one row per CDR3 protein. The table records roughly 700,000 distinct CDR3 sequences, around 19% of them present only once. The source material was blood, either unsorted or a sorted T cell fraction (not recorded which). The receptors derive from a male donor with ankylosing spondylitis.

This sequence joins TRBV15 and TRBJ1-4, with D possibly TRBD1 on 5 matching bases. There are 16 residues in the CDR3. Trimming cost V 3 bases and J 2 bases, with 13 bases left between them. Germline V lookup: CDR1 LNHNV, CDR2 YYDKDF (reference sequence). This CDR3 reads CATSRPRDHTNEKLFF. As DNA, the CDR3 is TGTGCCACCAGCAGGCCCAGGGATCACACTAATGAAAAACTGTTTTTT.

The rearrangement links TRBV29-1 to TRBJ2-3; 9 bases fit TRBD2. Per the germline V gene, CDR1 is SQVTM and CDR2 is ANQGSEA. Losses at the gene ends were 7 bases for V and 1 base for J; bases not matched to a gene: 6. This CDR3 is 14 amino acids long. The CDR3 reads CSAAASGGTDTQYF. The CDR3 DNA follows: TGCAGCGCCGCCGCTAGCGGGGGCACAGATACGCAGTATTTT.

This chain connects TRBV7-8 to TRBJ2-7; the D is unclear. The V gene's germline CDR1 is SGHVS and CDR2 FQNEAQ. The germline V and J ends were trimmed by 4 bases and 3 bases, with 19 bases remaining between them. This CDR3 comprises 16 residues. The DNA of the CDR3 is TGTGCCAGCAGCTCCCCCCGGGCACGAGAATTCTACGAGCAGTACTTC. It translates to CASSSPRAREFYEQYF.

This clonotype has just a few counts. The chain combines TRBV20-1 with TRBJ1-2; TRBD1 might be the D (5 bases). V dropped 3 bases and J dropped 1 base, with 9 bases sitting between them. The CDR3 has 13 residues. Per the germline V gene, CDR1 is DFQATT and CDR2 is SNEGSKA (reference sequence). The CDR3 sequence is CSASRDRNYGYTF. Written as DNA, the CDR3 is TGCAGTGCTAGCCGGGACCGTAACTATGGCTACACCTTC.

This chain connects TRBV4-1 to TRBJ2-5; the D gene could be TRBD1 or TRBD2 (5 bases each). The CDR3 covers 16 residues. The germline gives CDR1 MGHRA, CDR2 YSYEKL. Trimming left V 1 base short and J 4 bases short, with 16 bases between. The CDR3 nucleotides read TGCGCCAGCAGCCAAGGCCCCGGGACCCGGGGAGAGACCCAGTACTTC. It translates to CASSQGPGTRGETQYF.

V gene TRBV12-3 or TRBV12-4 combines with J gene TRBJ2-2; maybe TRBD1 (6 bases). The CDR3 is 14 amino acids. V lost 3 bases, J lost 5 bases, and 10 bases lay in between. The CDR3 DNA sequence: TGTGCCAGCAGTTTCTACAGGGCAACCGGGGAGCTGTTTTTT. Encoded protein: CASSFYRATGELFF.

This clonotype was detected only a few times. V and J are TRBV30 and TRBJ1-5; no reliable D call. Germline V gene lookup returns CDR1 GTSNPN and CDR2 SVGIG (reference sequence). Trimming cost V 1 base and J 0 bases, with 4 bases left between them. The CDR3 is made up of 13 amino acids. CDR3 protein: CAWSASSNQPQHF. The CDR3 DNA sequence: TGTGCCTGGAGTGCTTCTAGCAATCAGCCCCAGCATTTT.

V is TRBV6-1 and J is TRBJ1-2, with 8 nucleotides matching TRBD1. The CDR3 contains 15 residues. Losses at the gene ends were 6 bases for V and 4 bases for J; bases not matched to a gene: 10. The germline gives CDR1 MNHNS, CDR2 SASEGT. The CDR3 is CASRTTGTGVYGYTF. CDR3 DNA sequence: TGTGCCAGCAGGACTACCGGGACAGGAGTCTATGGCTACACCTTC.

V usage is TRBV5-1 and J usage is TRBJ2-5, with TRBD1 matching over 8 bases. V gave up 4 bases and J gave up 4 bases; unmatched junction bases: 6. Looked up from germline, CDR1 is SGHRS and CDR2 is YFSETQ. The CDR3 contains 14 residues. CDR3 region: CASSPGQGSETQYF. The CDR3 nucleotides are TGCGCCAGCAGCCCCGGACAGGGTTCAGAGACCCAGTACTTC.

V is TRBV6-2 or TRBV6-3 and J is TRBJ2-1; a possible D gene is TRBD1 (5 bases). The V and J ends lost 5 bases and 7 bases respectively, with 21 bases between them. The CDR3 loop spans 16 amino acids. The germline CDR1 and CDR2 sequences are MNHEY and SVGEGT. CDR3 region: CASSPLGRYNGNEQFF. In DNA, the CDR3 is TGTGCCAGCAGTCCCCTGGGGCGTTATAACGGTAATGAGCAGTTCTTC.